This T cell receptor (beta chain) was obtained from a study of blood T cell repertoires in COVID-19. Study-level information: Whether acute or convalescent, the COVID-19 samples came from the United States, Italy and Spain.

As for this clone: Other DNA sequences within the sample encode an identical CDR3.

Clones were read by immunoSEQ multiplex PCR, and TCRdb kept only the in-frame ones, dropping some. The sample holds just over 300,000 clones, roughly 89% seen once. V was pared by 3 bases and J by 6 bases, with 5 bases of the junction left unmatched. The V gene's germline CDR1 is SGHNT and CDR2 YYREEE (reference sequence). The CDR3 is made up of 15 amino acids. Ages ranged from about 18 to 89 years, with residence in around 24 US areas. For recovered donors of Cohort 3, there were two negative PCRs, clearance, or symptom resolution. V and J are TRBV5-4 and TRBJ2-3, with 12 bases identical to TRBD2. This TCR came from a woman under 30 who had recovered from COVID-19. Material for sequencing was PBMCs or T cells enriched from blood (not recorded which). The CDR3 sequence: CASSSLAGGPDTQYF. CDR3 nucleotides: TGTGCCAGCAGCTCCCTAGCGGGGGGGCCTGATACGCAGTATTTT.